What follows describes a single T cell receptor beta chain. This entry belongs to a study of control samples from healthy donors and cancer patients. The protocol was immunoSEQ multiplex PCR, while the TCRdb copy is restricted to in-frame clones and leaves out a portion. The sample contains fewer than 40,000 clones, roughly 92% of which appear only once. With 4 bases removed from V and 3 bases from J, the gap between germline ends came to 8 bases. The CDR3 covers 12 residues. Germline V CDR1 and CDR2: SGHRS, YFSETQ. Sequenced input: PBMCs. This receptor was identified in a man aged 35 to 55 with colorectal cancer. The chain employs TRBV5-1 and TRBJ2-7; D is unresolved. CDR3 protein: CASSMDGYEQYF. DNA of the CDR3: TGCGCCAGCAGCATGGACGGCTACGAGCAGTACTTC.